The 9 T cell receptor beta chains given below trace back to one sample, sequenced in a study of control samples from healthy donors and cancer patients. Sequencing used immunoSEQ multiplex PCR; TCRdb keeps in-frame clones, though not all of them. Of approximately 80,000 clones listed, 91% are singletons. Source material: blood. The receptors stem from a man aged 25-45 years in good health.

V is TRBV5-1 and J is TRBJ2-4; TRBD2 might be the D (5 bases). Trimming removed 0 bases from V and 3 bases from J, with 16 bases in between. CDR1 is SGHRS, CDR2 YFSETQ, per germline. This CDR3 region has 17 residues. CDR3 DNA: TGCGCCAGCAGCTTGGTTACGGGAAGGAGAGACAAAAACATTCAGTACTTC. Translated: CASSLVTGRRDKNIQYF.

The chain couples TRBV12-3 or TRBV12-4 to TRBJ1-5; possibly TRBD1 for D (5 bases). The CDR3 length is 13 residues. Trimming removed 2 bases at V and 5 bases at J, with 7 bases between. CDR3 sequence (DNA): TGTGCCAGCAGTTTAATGGGGGATCAGCCCCAGCATTTT. It translates to CASSLMGDQPQHF.

The chain uses TRBV12-3 or TRBV12-4 and TRBJ2-7, with a tentative D call TRBD2 (5 bases). V gave up 3 bases and J gave up 6 bases, with 12 bases separating them. This CDR3 has 13 amino acids. CDR3 DNA sequence: TGTGCCAGCAGTTTGATCGGACGGGGCGAGCAGTACTTC. This encodes CASSLIGRGEQYF.

Only one count was recorded for this clone. The chain has TRBV3-1 (or the pseudogene TRBV3-2) and TRBJ2-7; TRBD2 matches 7 bases. The V and J ends lost 5 bases and 5 bases, in that order; junction bases with no gene match: 12. Per the germline V gene, CDR1 is LGHDT and CDR2 is YNNKEL (reference sequence). This CDR3 has 15 amino acids. The CDR3 region has the DNA TGTGCCAGCAGCTCCCGGGGCGGGAGCAACCACGAGCAGTACTTC. Protein sequence: CASSSRGGSNHEQYF.

This sequence joins TRBV30 and TRBJ1-3; D call uncertain. The CDR3 covers 14 residues. The V end lost 0 bases, the J end lost 1 base, and 7 bases lay between the germline ends. Germline CDR1 is GTSNPN and CDR2 is SVGIG (reference sequence). The CDR3, as DNA: TGTGCCTGGAGTGTAGGTCCATCTGGAAACACCATATATTTT. It encodes CAWSVGPSGNTIYF.

The table lists this clone with a count of one. V and J are TRBV27 and TRBJ1-2; tentatively, D is TRBD1 (6 bases). Between the trimmed V and J ends, which lost 6 bases and 7 bases, there was a span of 15 bases. The CDR3 is 13 residues long. CDR1 MNHEY and CDR2 SMNVEV come from the germline V gene (reference sequence). The CDR3 reads CASSRGGVVGYTF. CDR3 coding DNA: TGTGCCAGCAGCAGGGGTGGAGTAGTTGGCTACACCTTC.

This clone was detected once. V usage is TRBV28 and J usage is TRBJ1-5; 9 nucleotides align to TRBD1. Germline-derived CDR1 and CDR2 are MDHEN and SYDVKM. CDR3 length: 14 amino acids. Trimming cost V 4 bases and J 4 bases; bases outside gene matches: 2. CDR3 loop: CASSSGQGNQPQHF. CDR3 coding DNA: TGTGCCAGCAGTTCGGGACAGGGTAATCAGCCCCAGCATTTT.

V usage is TRBV6-6 and J usage is TRBJ2-6; weak D call: TRBD2 (6 bases). V was pared by 6 bases and J by 0 bases, with 12 bases between. The CDR3 sequence is 16 residues long. The germline CDR1 and CDR2 sequences are MNHNY and SVGAGI (reference sequence). In nucleotides, the CDR3 is TGTGCCAGCAGCCCGGGACTGGGCTCTGGGGCCAACGTCCTGACTTTC. Amino acids: CASSPGLGSGANVLTF.

The chain recombines TRBV6-2 or TRBV6-3 with TRBJ2-7; unclear D gene. V was shortened by 2 bases and J by 2 bases, with 13 bases between the two germline ends. The CDR3 has 15 residues. The germline V gene has CDR1 MNHEY and CDR2 SVGEGT. The CDR3 is CASSYPLTVTYEQYF. The DNA for the CDR3 is TGTGCCAGCAGTTACCCCCTGACGGTAACCTACGAGCAGTACTTC.